A selection of T cell receptor beta chains follows, all from one sample in a study of CD8 T cells in ankylosing spondylitis. From the 5' RACE reads, TCRdb called clonotypes with MiXCR, one entry per CDR3 protein. The data show 230,000 or so distinct CDR3 sequences, about 20% seen once. Material: blood, either unsorted or a sorted T cell fraction (not recorded which). Receptors originate from a male donor with ankylosing spondylitis or in good health (not recorded which). Each CDR3 is given with its conserved first and last residue. Each record gives: J gene, D gene, clone size, V gene, CDR3 DNA, CDR3 protein. The D gene is left open where the match is weak. Some rows mark clone size as missing; the rest say once, few, many or name a class of expanded clone.

J gene: TRBJ1-2; D gene: .; clone size: .; V gene: TRBV2; CDR3 DNA: TGTGCCACCCCGGAGGGTAGAGGCTACACCTTC; CDR3 protein: CATPEGRGYTF
J gene: TRBJ1-5; D gene: TRBD1; clone size: few; V gene: TRBV20-1; CDR3 DNA: TGCAGTGCTAGAGATAGGGACAGGGTGAGCAATCAGCCCCAGCATTTT; CDR3 protein: CSARDRDRVSNQPQHF
J gene: TRBJ2-1; D gene: TRBD2; clone size: .; V gene: TRBV11-2; CDR3 DNA: TGTGCCAGCAGCCTACTTGTGGTAGCGGGAGGCAATGAGCAGTTCTTC; CDR3 protein: CASSLLVVAGGNEQFF
J gene: TRBJ2-7; D gene: .; clone size: .; V gene: TRBV7-8; CDR3 DNA: TGTGCCAGCAGCTCAGGTTGGCAGCAAATCTCCTACGAGCAGTACTTC; CDR3 protein: CASSSGWQQISYEQYF
J gene: TRBJ2-7; D gene: .; clone size: .; V gene: TRBV7-9; CDR3 DNA: TGTGCCAGCAGCTCACCACCCAGGGGGGTTTACGAGCAGTACTTC; CDR3 protein: CASSSPPRGVYEQYF
J gene: TRBJ2-2; D gene: TRBD1; clone size: few; V gene: TRBV6-5; CDR3 DNA: TGTGCCAGCAGTTCGCCGGGACAGGCCTACACCGGGGAGCTGTTTTTT; CDR3 protein: CASSSPGQAYTGELFF
J gene: TRBJ2-1; D gene: TRBD2; clone size: few; V gene: TRBV7-7; CDR3 DNA: TGTGCTAGCAGCTTCGAGACTAGCGGGGCATACAATGAGCAGTTCTTC; CDR3 protein: CASSFETSGAYNEQFF
J gene: TRBJ2-7; D gene: .; clone size: .; V gene: TRBV5-1; CDR3 DNA: TGCGCCAGCAGCTCCTGGACAGCCTCCTACGAGCAGTACTTC; CDR3 protein: CASSSWTASYEQYF
J gene: TRBJ1-1; D gene: .; clone size: many; V gene: TRBV7-2; CDR3 DNA: TGTGCCAGCAGCTTAGAGCCCGGGCTCCGATACACTGAAGCTTTCTTT; CDR3 protein: CASSLEPGLRYTEAFF
J gene: TRBJ2-7; D gene: .; clone size: many; V gene: TRBV20-1; CDR3 DNA: TGCAGTGCCGTTTCGGGAAGGGCCTACGAGCAGTACTTC; CDR3 protein: CSAVSGRAYEQYF
J gene: TRBJ1-1; D gene: .; clone size: few; V gene: TRBV11-1; CDR3 DNA: TGTGCCAGCAGCGCAGGCAGTGAGGGGCGATACATGAACACTGAAGCTTTCTTT; CDR3 protein: CASSAGSEGRYMNTEAFF
J gene: TRBJ1-4; D gene: TRBD1; clone size: few; V gene: TRBV6-1; CDR3 DNA: TGTGCCAGCAGACCCAGGACAGGACGGAATGAAAAACTGTTTTTT; CDR3 protein: CASRPRTGRNEKLFF
J gene: TRBJ2-1; D gene: TRBD2; clone size: few; V gene: TRBV4-3; CDR3 DNA: TGCGCCAGCAGCCAAGATTCGGGACTAGCGGAGAACAATGAGCAGTTCTTC; CDR3 protein: CASSQDSGLAENNEQFF
J gene: TRBJ2-7; D gene: .; clone size: many; V gene: TRBV27; CDR3 DNA: TGTGCCAGCAGTTTAGGGAGCTACTACGAGCAGTACTTC; CDR3 protein: CASSLGSYYEQYF
J gene: TRBJ2-1; D gene: .; clone size: .; V gene: TRBV24-1; CDR3 DNA: TGTGCCACCAGCCCATCAACCCCGGACTGGAGCTCCTACAATGAGCAGTTCTTC; CDR3 protein: CATSPSTPDWSSYNEQFF
J gene: TRBJ2-7; D gene: TRBD2; clone size: .; V gene: TRBV12-3/TRBV12-4; CDR3 DNA: TGTGCCAGCAGTTTACAAAGTAGCGGGAGCTTCGTGTACGAGCAGTACTTC; CDR3 protein: CASSLQSSGSFVYEQYF
J gene: TRBJ2-2; D gene: .; clone size: .; V gene: TRBV7-2; CDR3 DNA: TGTGCCAGCAGCTTATGGTCGGTAGGAGCCGGGGAGCTGTTTTTT; CDR3 protein: CASSLWSVGAGELFF
J gene: TRBJ2-3; D gene: TRBD2; clone size: .; V gene: TRBV20-1; CDR3 DNA: TGCAGTTCCGATAGCGGGAGCACAGATACGCAGTATTTT; CDR3 protein: CSSDSGSTDTQYF
J gene: TRBJ2-1; D gene: .; clone size: .; V gene: TRBV11-2; CDR3 DNA: TGTGCCAGCAGCTTAGTGTGGGAGTACGTGAGCTCCTACAATGAGCAGTTCTTC; CDR3 protein: CASSLVWEYVSSYNEQFF
J gene: TRBJ2-2; D gene: TRBD2; clone size: many; V gene: TRBV7-8; CDR3 DNA: TGTGCCAGCAGCTTAGAGGGATTGGGGGGGTATACCGGGGAGCTGTTTTTT; CDR3 protein: CASSLEGLGGYTGELFF
J gene: TRBJ2-5; D gene: TRBD2; clone size: .; V gene: TRBV10-3; CDR3 DNA: TGTGCCATCAGTGCTGGGACTAGCGGGAGGGGGCAAGAGACCCAGTACTTC; CDR3 protein: CAISAGTSGRGQETQYF
J gene: TRBJ2-3; D gene: TRBD2; clone size: .; V gene: TRBV23-1; CDR3 DNA: TGCGCCAGCAGTCCTAAACTAGCGGGAGGTGTCGCCCCAGATACGCAGTATTTT; CDR3 protein: CASSPKLAGGVAPDTQYF
J gene: TRBJ2-1; D gene: .; clone size: few; V gene: TRBV14; CDR3 DNA: TGTGCCAGCAGTTACGGAGGAGGCCTGAGCTCCTACAATGAGCAGTTCTTC; CDR3 protein: CASSYGGGLSSYNEQFF
J gene: TRBJ2-7; D gene: .; clone size: few; V gene: TRBV20-1; CDR3 DNA: TGCAGTGCTCAGCAGGATGGGGAGCAGTACTTC; CDR3 protein: CSAQQDGEQYF